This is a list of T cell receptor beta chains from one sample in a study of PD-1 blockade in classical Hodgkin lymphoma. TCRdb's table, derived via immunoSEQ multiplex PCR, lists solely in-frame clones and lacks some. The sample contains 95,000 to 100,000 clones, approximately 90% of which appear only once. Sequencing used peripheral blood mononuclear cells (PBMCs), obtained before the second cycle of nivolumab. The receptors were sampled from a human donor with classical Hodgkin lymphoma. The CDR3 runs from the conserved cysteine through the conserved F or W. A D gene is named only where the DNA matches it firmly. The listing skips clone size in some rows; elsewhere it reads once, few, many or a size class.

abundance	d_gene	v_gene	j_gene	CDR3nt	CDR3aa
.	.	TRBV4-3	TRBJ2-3	TGCGCCAGCAGCCCTAACGTGGGTACGCAGTATTTT	CASSPNVGTQYF
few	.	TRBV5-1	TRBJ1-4	TGCGCCAGCAAAAGGGACCTCAATGAAAAACTGTTTTTT	CASKRDLNEKLFF
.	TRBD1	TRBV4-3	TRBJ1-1	TGCGCCAGCAGCCAAGATTGGACAGGGAAGGCTGAAGCTTTCTTT	CASSQDWTGKAEAFF
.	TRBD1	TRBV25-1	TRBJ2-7	TGTGCCAGCAGTGAGGGGACAGGGTTTCGCTACGAGCAGTACTTC	CASSEGTGFRYEQYF
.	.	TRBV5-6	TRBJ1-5	TGTGCCAGCAGCTTGGGGCAGCCTCAGCCCCAGCATTTT	CASSLGQPQPQHF
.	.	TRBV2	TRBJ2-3	TGTGCCAGCAGTGAGCTACAGCCGGTAGATACGCAGTATTTT	CASSELQPVDTQYF
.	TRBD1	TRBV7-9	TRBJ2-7	TGTGCCAGCAGCTTAGGGACAGGTTTCACCTACGAGCAGTACTTC	CASSLGTGFTYEQYF
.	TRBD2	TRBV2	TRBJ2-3	TGTGCCAGCAGTGAAGCAATCCTAGCGGGTACAGATACGCAGTATTTT	CASSEAILAGTDTQYF
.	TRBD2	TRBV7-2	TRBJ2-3	TGTGCCAGCAGGTCTACTAGCGGGGCCTATACGCAGTATTTT	CASRSTSGAYTQYF
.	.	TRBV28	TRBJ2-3	TGTGCCAGCCGGGACTTTGCCACAGATACGCAGTATTTT	CASRDFATDTQYF
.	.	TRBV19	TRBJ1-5	TGTGCCAGTAGTTTTCAACAGGGTAATCAGCCCCAGCATTTT	CASSFQQGNQPQHF
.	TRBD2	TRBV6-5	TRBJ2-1	TGTGCCAGCAGTACGAGCGGGGCCGAGCAGTTCTTC	CASSTSGAEQFF
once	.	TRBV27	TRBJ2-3	TGTGCCAGCAGTTTATTCAAGGCAGATACGCAGTATTTT	CASSLFKADTQYF
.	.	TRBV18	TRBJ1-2	TGTGCCAGCTCACCTTCCAATGTTTATGGCTACACCTTC	CASSPSNVYGYTF
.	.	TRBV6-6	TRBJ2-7	TGTGCCAGCAGTCGGACCGGCGAGCAGTACTTC	CASSRTGEQYF
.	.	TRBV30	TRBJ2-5	TGTGCCTGGAGTCGGGAGACCCAGTACTTC	CAWSRETQYF
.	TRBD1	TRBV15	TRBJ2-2	TGTGCCACCAGCGCCACAGGGGGCACCGGGGAGCTGTTTTTT	CATSATGGTGELFF
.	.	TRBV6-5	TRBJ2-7	TGTGCCAGCAGCCAGGGAACCCCCTACGAGCAGTACTTC	CASSQGTPYEQYF
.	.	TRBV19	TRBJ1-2	TGTGCCAGCAGACACCTATCTAACTATGGCTACACCTTC	CASRHLSNYGYTF
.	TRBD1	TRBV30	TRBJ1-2	TGTGCCTGGATTGTACAAGGGAGGGGGCATGGCTACACCTTC	CAWIVQGRGHGYTF
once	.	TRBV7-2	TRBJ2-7	TGTGCCAGCAGCTTAGCGGGACCCACCTACGAGCAGTACTTC	CASSLAGPTYEQYF
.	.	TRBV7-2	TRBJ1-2	TGTGCCAGCAGCTTGGACAGTAGCGCTAACTATGGCTACACCTTC	CASSLDSSANYGYTF
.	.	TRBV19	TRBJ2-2	TGTGCCAGTAGTAGCCCCGGAGGAGAGAACACCGGGGAGCTGTTTTTT	CASSSPGGENTGELFF
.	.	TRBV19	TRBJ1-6	TGTGCCAGTAGGGGGGTGCAAGGTTCACCCCTCCACTTT	CASRGVQGSPLHF
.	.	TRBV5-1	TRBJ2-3	TGCGCCAGCAGCCCCTGGGGCAGAAGCACAGATACGCAGTATTTT	CASSPWGRSTDTQYF
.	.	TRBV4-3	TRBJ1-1	TGCGCCAGCAGCCAAGAAAGGACGAGACTTACTGAAGCTTTCTTT	CASSQERTRLTEAFF
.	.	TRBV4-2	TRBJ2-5	TGTGCCAGCAGCCAAGAAAGGGCGGGCGTTGTTGAGACCCAGTACTTC	CASSQERAGVVETQYF
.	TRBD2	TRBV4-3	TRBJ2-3	TGCGCCAGCAGCCCACGGGAGCGGGAGAACACAGATACGCAGTATTTT	CASSPRERENTDTQYF
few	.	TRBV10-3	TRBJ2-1	TGTGCCATCAGTGAATCGCTAGCATCCAACTCCTACAATGAGCAGTTCTTC	CAISESLASNSYNEQFF
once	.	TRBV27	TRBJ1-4	TGTGCCAGCAGTTTATTTGGGAGTCGAGGTGAAAAACTGTTTTTT	CASSLFGSRGEKLFF
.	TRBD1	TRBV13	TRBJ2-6	TGTGCCAGCAGCTTAGGGACAGGGGGACCCATCTCTGGGGCCAACGTCCTGACTTTC	CASSLGTGGPISGANVLTF
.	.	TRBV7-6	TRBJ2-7	TGTGCCAGCAGCTTTGAGCAGGGTAGCGACGAGCAGTACTTC	CASSFEQGSDEQYF
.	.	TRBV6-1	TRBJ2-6	TGTGCCAGCAGTGTTTGGGGGGGGGCCAACGTCCTGACTTTC	CASSVWGGANVLTF
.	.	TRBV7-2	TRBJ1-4	TGTGCCAGCAGCTTAGTGGCTGAAAAACTGTTTTTT	CASSLVAEKLFF
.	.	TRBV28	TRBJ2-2	TGTGCCAGCAGTCCCCCCCCACCGAACACCGGGGAGCTGTTTTTT	CASSPPPPNTGELFF
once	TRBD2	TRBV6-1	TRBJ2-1	TGTGCCAGCACGGGGGGAATGCGGAATGAGCAGTTCTTC	CASTGGMRNEQFF
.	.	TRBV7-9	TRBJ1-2	TGTGCCAGCAGCTTGGATTACTATGGCTACACCTTC	CASSLDYYGYTF
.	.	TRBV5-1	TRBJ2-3	TGCGCCAGCAGCTCGGGTTTGGGGGATACGCAGTATTTT	CASSSGLGDTQYF
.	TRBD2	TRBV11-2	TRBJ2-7	TGTGCCAGCAGCCGGACCGGGGGGGATTACGAGCAGTACTTC	CASSRTGGDYEQYF
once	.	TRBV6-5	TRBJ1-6	TGTGCCAGCAGTTACGCCCGGTCCCTTTATTCACCCCTCCACTTT	CASSYARSLYSPLHF
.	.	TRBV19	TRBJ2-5	TGTGCCAGTAGGACAGAAGAGACCCAGTACTTC	CASRTEETQYF
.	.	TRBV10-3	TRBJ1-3	TGTGCCATCAGTGGGGGGGGTACCAGTTCTGGAAACACCATATATTTT	CAISGGGTSSGNTIYF
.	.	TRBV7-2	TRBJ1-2	TGTGCCAGCAGCTTAGCTAACAGCAACTATGGCTACACCTTC	CASSLANSNYGYTF
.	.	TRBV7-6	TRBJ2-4	TGTGCCAGCAGCTTAGGGGGGAACATTCAGTACTTC	CASSLGGNIQYF
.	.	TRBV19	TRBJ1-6	TGTGCCAGTAGTATAGCACAGTATAATTCACCCCTCCACTTT	CASSIAQYNSPLHF
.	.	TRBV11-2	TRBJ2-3	TGTGCCAGCAGCTTAGAAGGTAGCCGGGATACGCAGTATTTT	CASSLEGSRDTQYF
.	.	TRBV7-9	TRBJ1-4	TGTGCCAGCAGCCTACAGGGAGGTGGCGGTGAAAAACTGTTTTTT	CASSLQGGGGEKLFF
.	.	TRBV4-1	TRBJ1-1	TGCGCCAGCAGCCAAGTCGATGGGGGGAGAGTGAACACTGAAGCTTTCTTT	CASSQVDGGRVNTEAFF
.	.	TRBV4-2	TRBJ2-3	TGTGCCAGCAGCCAAGAATCAAGGGGCTGGGTAGATACGCAGTATTTT	CASSQESRGWVDTQYF
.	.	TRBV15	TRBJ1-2	TGTGCCACCAGCAGAGCCTGGGCAGCTAACTATGGCTACACCTTC	CATSRAWAANYGYTF
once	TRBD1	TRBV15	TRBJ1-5	TGTGCCACCAGCAGGGACAGGGGCTGGGGGCAGCCCCAGCATTTT	CATSRDRGWGQPQHF
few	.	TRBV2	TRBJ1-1	TGTGCCAGCAGGACAGGTAAAGCTTTCTTT	CASRTGKAFF
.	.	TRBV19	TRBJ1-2	TGTGCCAGTAGTATGGACTGGTCGGGCGACTATGGCTACACCTTC	CASSMDWSGDYGYTF
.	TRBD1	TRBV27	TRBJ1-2	TGTGCCAGCAGTTTGGCAGGGGGATATGGCTACACCTTC	CASSLAGGYGYTF
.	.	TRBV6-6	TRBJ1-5	TGTGCCAGCAGTCCACAGTGGAACAGTCAGCCCCAGCATTTT	CASSPQWNSQPQHF
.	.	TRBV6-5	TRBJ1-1	TGTGCCAGCAGGTTAGTCCCGGGGCGGAACACTGAAGCTTTCTTT	CASRLVPGRNTEAFF
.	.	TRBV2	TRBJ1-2	TGTGCCAGCAGTGGGCAGGGATTTGATGGCTACACCTTC	CASSGQGFDGYTF